These T cell receptor beta chains were read from a single sample in a study of T-cell memory formation after mild COVID-19. TCRdb re-called the 5' RACE reads with MiXCR, one entry per CDR3 protein. The table shows around 340,000 distinct CDR3 sequences, with 15% to 20% occurring only once. The specimen was PBMCs or a T cell subset sorted from them (not recorded which). Source of these receptors: a man in his late teens or twenties who had mild COVID-19 (a few samples of this study predate the infection). Cell type and time point are not known. The CDR3 runs from the conserved cysteine through the conserved F or W. Only some rows state a clone size, as once, few, many or a class for expanded clones.

j_call | v_call | clone_size | cdr3_aa
TRBJ1-4 | TRBV7-2 | few | CASSPRQGVEKLFF
TRBJ2-7 | TRBV9 | - | CASSVEGISYEQYF
TRBJ2-3 | TRBV6-5 | - | CASSPSGGTFLTDTQYF
TRBJ2-2 | TRBV7-6 | few | CASSLDRGAQGTGELFF
TRBJ2-3 | TRBV27 | few | CASSLFPKVAGQTDTQYF
TRBJ2-5 | TRBV4-1 | few | CASSQDSGGARWTQYF
TRBJ1-6 | TRBV9 | few | CASSVVSAGPPLHF
TRBJ2-3 | TRBV7-9 | - | CASSLSYRGVGDTQYF
TRBJ2-2 | TRBV7-8 | few | CASRLTGTGLWTGELFF
TRBJ2-1 | TRBV7-9 | - | CASFIATGKFRNEQFF
TRBJ2-5 | TRBV7-2 | few | CASSLSGVEETQYF
TRBJ2-5 | TRBV4-1 | few | CASRKWGLEQETQYF
TRBJ2-1 | TRBV19 | few | CASSITPYNEQFF
TRBJ1-2 | TRBV7-2 | few | CASSLAVEGYTF
TRBJ2-2 | TRBV7-2 | - | CASSVRQGTTGELFF
TRBJ2-3 | TRBV12-3/TRBV12-4 | once | CASSGLAGTDTQYF
TRBJ1-1 | TRBV6-1 | - | CASTYPGQGNYLNTEAFF